This T cell receptor (beta chain) was sequenced during a study of breast tumors, draining lymph nodes, adjacent tissues. The study's findings and limits: Most tumor T cells seemingly derive from lymph node, then expand in tumor. Compared with lymph nodes, tumors were less diverse; compared with nontumor tissue, more.

TCRdb re-derived calls from the multiplex PCR reads in MiXCR, one entry per CDR3 protein. The table records 150,000 to 200,000 distinct CDR3 sequences, approximately 33% of them present only once. Germline-derived CDR1 and CDR2 are DFQATT and SNEGSKA (reference sequence). The CDR3 is 13 amino acids. The V end lost 1 base, the J end lost 4 bases, and 11 bases lay between the germline ends. Breast cancer patients provided tissue from their axillary draining lymph nodes. This clonotype came up many times. The antigen is undetermined. V is TRBV20-1 and J is TRBJ2-7; D may be TRBD2 (5 bases). This receptor was taken from a female donor with breast cancer. Some clones in this sample may be carry-over from other donors' samples. Sequencing was carried out using axillary lymph node tissue. CDR3 in amino acids: CSARVIGGYEQYF. CDR3 coding DNA: TGCAGTGCTAGAGTCATCGGAGGATACGAGCAGTACTTC.